These T cell receptor beta chains were read from a single sample in a study of CD4 T cells in relation to SARS-CoV-2 and coronaviruses. Profiled with immunoSEQ multiplex PCR; TCRdb holds only in-frame clones, not every one. The sample yields some 22,000 clones, 75% to 85% seen once. Their recognized antigens are unknown. The sample comprised CD4+ T cells from PBMCs, cultured in vitro. The source is a human donor in good health. Each CDR3 is given with its conserved first and last residue. A D gene is named only where the DNA matches it firmly. Some rows mark clone size as missing; the rest say once, few, many or name a class of expanded clone.

>TRBV30|TRBJ1-3|.|15|.
CAWSVGQTSGNTIYF
TGTGCCTGGAGTGTAGGCCAGACCTCTGGAAACACCATATATTTT
>TRBV7-3|TRBJ2-1|TRBD2|17|once
CASSLVSSSGYYNEQFF
TGTGCCAGCAGCTTAGTATCATCTAGCGGCTACTACAATGAGCAGTTCTTC
>TRBV5-4|TRBJ1-1|TRBD1|19|.
CASSPDPGQGVKMFTEAFF
TGTGCCAGCAGCCCAGACCCGGGACAGGGGGTGAAGATGTTCACTGAAGCTTTCTTT
>TRBV15|TRBJ2-4|.|15|.
CATSRLNREVDIQYF
TGTGCCACCAGCAGACTAAACAGGGAGGTGGACATTCAGTACTTC
>TRBV19|TRBJ1-2|.|12|.
CASSTGRYGYTF
TGTGCCAGTAGTACAGGCCGCTATGGCTACACCTTC
>TRBV6-5|TRBJ2-7|TRBD1|13|.
CASSYGQGFGQYF
TGTGCCAGCAGTTACGGACAGGGATTTGGGCAGTACTTC
>TRBV24-1|TRBJ2-5|.|16|.
CATSDTRLNHRETQYF
TGTGCCACCAGTGATACCCGACTAAACCATAGAGAGACCCAGTACTTC
>TRBV19|TRBJ1-5|.|15|.
CASSQGSTSNQPQHF
TGTGCCAGTAGTCAGGGCTCAACTAGCAATCAGCCCCAGCATTTT
>TRBV6-1|TRBJ2-1|TRBD2|16|.
CASSASGLAAYNEQFF
TGTGCCAGCAGTGCGTCGGGACTAGCGGCCTACAATGAGCAGTTCTTC
>TRBV2|TRBJ1-2|.|16|.
CASSPLPRGGLYGYTF
TGTGCCAGCAGCCCGCTCCCCCGGGGCGGGTTGTATGGCTACACCTTC
>TRBV2|TRBJ2-3|.|14|few
CASKLGGLTDTQYF
TGTGCCAGCAAACTAGGGGGTTTGACAGATACGCAGTATTTT
>TRBV5-1|TRBJ2-5|TRBD1|15|.
CASTDPGTGQETQYF
TGCGCCAGCACCGACCCCGGGACAGGCCAAGAGACCCAGTACTTC
>TRBV14|TRBJ2-3|.|16|few
CASSQAVGSSTDTQYF
TGTGCCAGCAGCCAAGCGGTGGGATCGAGTACAGATACGCAGTATTTT
>TRBV3-1/TRBV3-2|TRBJ1-5|.|16|.
CASSQEGGFGNQPQHF
TGTGCCAGCAGCCAAGAGGGGGGCTTTGGCAATCAGCCCCAGCATTTT
>TRBV27|TRBJ1-1|.|14|.
CASSFGRAATEAFF
TGTGCCAGCAGTTTTGGCAGGGCGGCGACTGAAGCTTTCTTT
>TRBV25-1|TRBJ2-4|.|18|.
CASSDRDSTALAKNIQYF
TGTGCCAGCAGTGACAGGGACTCGACAGCCCTAGCCAAAAACATTCAGTACTTC
>TRBV18|TRBJ2-3|TRBD2|16|.
CASSSRTSGILDTQYF
TGTGCCAGCTCATCGAGGACTAGCGGGATTCTAGATACGCAGTATTTT
>TRBV21-1|TRBJ1-1|.|15|once
CASNGTGALRTEAFF
TGTGCCAGCAACGGGACGGGCGCTCTAAGGACTGAAGCTTTCTTT
>TRBV19|TRBJ2-2|.|16|.
CASSIYRGGNTGELFF
TGTGCCAGTAGTATATACCGGGGAGGAAACACCGGGGAGCTGTTTTTT
>TRBV9|TRBJ2-1|.|14|.
CASSVRVGGAEQFF
TGTGCCAGCAGCGTAAGAGTCGGCGGGGCGGAGCAGTTCTTC
>TRBV7-9|TRBJ1-1|.|12|.
CASTGMNTEAFF
TGTGCCAGCACGGGCATGAACACTGAAGCTTTCTTT
>TRBV6-1|TRBJ1-5|.|14|.
CASSYERLNQPQHF
TGTGCCAGCAGTTATGAGAGACTCAATCAGCCCCAGCATTTT
>TRBV5-5|TRBJ2-7|.|14|.
CASSLGQDIYEQYF
TGTGCCAGCAGCTTGGGACAAGACATCTACGAGCAGTACTTC
>TRBV5-1|TRBJ2-1|TRBD1|17|.
CASSSTGDTLSYNEQFF
TGCGCCAGCAGCTCGACAGGGGACACCCTCTCCTACAATGAGCAGTTCTTC
>TRBV10-3|TRBJ1-1|TRBD1|15|.
CAISERDPGTAEAFF
TGTGCCATCAGTGAACGAGACCCCGGGACAGCCGAAGCTTTCTTT
>TRBV19|TRBJ1-2|.|15|.
CASSIGGVVNYGYTF
TGTGCCAGTAGTATCGGGGGAGTTGTTAACTATGGCTACACCTTC
>TRBV12-5|TRBJ1-1|.|14|.
CASGLGGMNTEAFF
TGTGCTAGTGGTTTGGGAGGGATGAACACTGAAGCTTTCTTT
>TRBV9|TRBJ2-7|.|13|.
CASSVGSTYEQYF
TGTGCCAGCAGCGTCGGCAGCACCTACGAGCAGTACTTC
>TRBV15|TRBJ2-3|.|17|once
CATSRVMVGALEDTQYF
TGTGCCACCAGCAGAGTGATGGTGGGAGCCCTTGAAGATACGCAGTATTTT
>TRBV6-2/TRBV6-3|TRBJ1-5|.|12|.
CASSYPRQPQHF
TGTGCCAGCAGTTACCCTAGGCAGCCCCAGCATTTT
>TRBV28|TRBJ1-2|TRBD1|17|.
CASSLSAIRTGIPGYTF
TGTGCCAGCAGTTTATCGGCCATTCGGACAGGTATCCCTGGCTACACCTTC
>TRBV7-9|TRBJ2-2|.|15|.
CASSLGLANTGELFF
TGTGCCAGCAGCTTGGGACTGGCGAACACCGGGGAGCTGTTTTTT
>TRBV12-3/TRBV12-4|TRBJ1-1|.|11|.
CASRGYLRAFF
TGTGCCAGCAGAGGTTATCTCCGAGCTTTCTTT
>TRBV29-1|TRBJ2-3|.|14|.
CSVEGSVTQDTQYF
TGCAGCGTTGAAGGGTCTGTAACCCAAGATACGCAGTATTTT
>TRBV15|TRBJ2-1|TRBD2|14|once
CATSSPGLLSEQFF
TGTGCCACCAGCAGTCCGGGACTATTGAGTGAGCAGTTCTTC